Below are 27 T cell receptor beta chains sequenced from a single sample in a study of blood T cell repertoires in COVID-19. Produced via immunoSEQ multiplex PCR; TCRdb's table is partial and in-frame only. The table has 150,000 or so clones, over 80% seen once; the top ten hold nearly 5%. Sequencing was carried out using peripheral blood. The receptors were gathered from a man aged 30 to 39 with COVID-19, enrolled during active disease.

This chain connects TRBV4-1 to TRBJ1-6; D may be TRBD1 (5 bases). Trimming took off 1 base at V and 0 bases at J, with 10 bases between the two ends. The CDR3 runs 17 residues. The germline V gene has CDR1 MGHRA and CDR2 YSYEKL. DNA for the CDR3: TGCGCCAGCAGCCAAGTGCCAGGGAACTCCTATAATTCACCCCTCCACTTT. Its translation: CASSQVPGNSYNSPLHF.

The J gene is TRBJ1-2, the V gene TRBV6-6; the D gene is possibly TRBD1 (5 bases). The CDR3 is made up of 13 amino acids. Germline V gene lookup returns CDR1 MNHNY and CDR2 SVGAGI (reference sequence). V lost 2 bases and J 4 bases, leaving 8 bases between the germline ends. CDR3 coding DNA: TGTGCCAGCAGTTACGGGGGGAGCTATGGCTACACCTTC. Residues: CASSYGGSYGYTF.

The CDR3 nucleotides are TGTGCCAGCACCGCCCGGGACATCGGAAACTATGGCTACACCTTC. It specifies CASTARDIGNYGYTF. The chain joins TRBV21-1 to TRBJ1-2; the D segment call TRBD1 is taken from the table without a DNA check. TRBV21-1 is a pseudogene segment. The CDR3 is 15 amino acids.

The rearrangement links TRBV19 to TRBJ1-2, with TRBD1 matching over 7 bases. The germline V gene encodes CDR1 LNHDA and CDR2 SQIVND (reference sequence). Trimming cost V 7 bases and J 3 bases; bases outside gene matches: 5. This CDR3 is 13 amino acids long. CDR3 coding DNA: TGTGCCAGTACCGAGGGGGCCGACTATGGCTACACCTTC. Amino acid sequence: CASTEGADYGYTF.

The chain combines TRBV7-2 with TRBJ2-5; 10 bases agree with TRBD1. Germline loops: CDR1 SGHTA, CDR2 FQGNSA. Trimming took 6 bases from V and 5 from J; bases not matched to a gene: 6. The CDR3 consists of 14 residues. The CDR3 bases are TGTGCCAGCAGACGGACAGGGGGTTCGGAGACCCAGTACTTC. It encodes CASRRTGGSETQYF.

The chain combines TRBV9 with TRBJ2-5; TRBD2 is a possible D gene (6 bases). The germline V and J ends were trimmed by 2 bases and 5 bases, with 19 bases remaining between them. The germline V gene has CDR1 SGDLS and CDR2 YYNGEE. This CDR3 comprises 16 residues. The CDR3 reads CASSVSQTGVVETQYF. CDR3 DNA sequence: TGTGCCAGCAGCGTCTCCCAAACGGGGGTTGTGGAGACCCAGTACTTC.

The chain recombines TRBV9 with TRBJ1-2; D gene ambiguous. Germline V gene data show CDR1 as SGDLS and CDR2 as YYNGEE. This CDR3 has 11 residues. Trimming took 3 bases from V and 6 from J, leaving 6 bases between them. CDR3 sequence: CASSEPNGYTF. In DNA, the CDR3 is TGTGCCAGCAGCGAGCCAAATGGCTACACCTTC.

This chain connects TRBV5-3 to TRBJ2-7; D may be TRBD2 (6 bases). TRBV5-3 is flagged as an ORF with uncertain function. This CDR3 is 15 amino acids long. The V end was cut by 4 bases, the J end by 4 bases, with 18 bases between. The CDR3 nucleotides are TGTGCCAGAAGCCCCTTCCGGGGGAAGGATTACGAGCAGTACTTC. Protein: CARSPFRGKDYEQYF.

The chain uses TRBV9 and TRBJ1-6; D remains unclear. With 0 bases removed from V and 14 bases from J, the gap between germline ends came to 18 bases. Germline V gives CDR1 SGDLS, CDR2 YYNGEE. This CDR3 spans 15 amino acids. The CDR3 loop is CASSVGPDLRTTLHF. Here the CDR3 DNA reads TGTGCCAGCAGCGTAGGTCCCGATCTAAGGACTACCCTCCACTTT.

The rearrangement links TRBV10-3 to TRBJ2-2, with 8 positions matching TRBD1. The CDR3 length is 15 residues. Per germline, CDR1 ENHRY and CDR2 SYGVKD. V dropped 7 bases and J dropped 3; count of bases not matched to a gene: 7. The CDR3 bases are TGTGCCATCACCCCGGGACAGGACCACACCGGGGAGCTGTTTTTT. Protein product: CAITPGQDHTGELFF.

The chain joins TRBV7-9 to TRBJ1-5; weak D call: TRBD1 (5 bases). The CDR3 is made up of 15 amino acids. V lost 5 bases to trimming and J lost 0 bases, with 11 bases between them. Germline CDR1 SEHNR, CDR2 FQNEAQ (reference sequence). The CDR3 DNA reads as TGTGCCAGCAGCCATGACAGTACTAGCAATCAGCCCCAGCATTTT. Translated, it gives CASSHDSTSNQPQHF.

In its sample, this clone was seen once. The chain uses TRBV19 and TRBJ1-1, with D possibly being TRBD1 (5 bases). The CDR3 runs to 15 residues. CDR1 LNHDA and CDR2 SQIVND come from the germline V gene (reference sequence). V was shortened by 3 bases and J by 2 bases, with 13 bases between the two germline ends. The CDR3 spells CASSMHWQGNTEAFF. Written as DNA, the CDR3 is TGTGCCAGTAGTATGCACTGGCAGGGAAACACTGAAGCTTTCTTT.

The J gene is TRBJ2-1, the V gene TRBV6-1; perhaps TRBD2 as D (6 bases). Germline CDR1 MNHNS, CDR2 SASEGT. The CDR3 covers 13 residues. The germline V and J ends were trimmed by 1 base and 11 bases, with 12 bases remaining between them. The CDR3 sequence: CASSEDPGTQQFF. The DNA of the CDR3 is TGTGCCAGCAGTGAAGACCCAGGGACTCAGCAGTTCTTC.

The V call is TRBV5-1, the J call TRBJ1-4; D gene ambiguous. The germline gives CDR1 SGHRS, CDR2 YFSETQ. Between the trimmed V and J ends, which lost 4 bases and 0 bases, there was a span of 7 bases. The CDR3 covers 14 residues. The CDR3 nucleotides read TGCGCCAGCAGCCCCGGGACAACTAATGAAAAACTGTTTTTT. Protein product: CASSPGTTNEKLFF.

This clone has just a few counts. The CDR3 DNA follows: TGTGCCAGCAGCTTAGTAGTGGGACAGGGGCCCACCTACAATGAGCAGTTCTTC. Its protein is CASSLVVGQGPTYNEQFF. The V and J genes are TRBV7-8 and TRBJ2-1; TRBD1 agrees at 10 bases. Germline lookup yields CDR1 SGHVS and CDR2 FQNEAQ. V gave up 1 base and J gave up 2 bases; unmatched junction bases: 8. The CDR3 is made up of 18 amino acids.

V usage is TRBV28 and J usage is TRBJ1-1; the match to TRBD1 covers 7 bases. The CDR3 spans 12 residues. CDR1 and CDR2 (germline): MDHEN, SYDVKM. Trimming removed 0 bases from V and 11 bases from J; junction bases left unmatched: 3. CDR3 amino acids: CASSLWTGNAFF. CDR3 DNA: TGTGCCAGCAGTTTATGGACAGGGAACGCTTTCTTT.

This clone was detected only a few times. The CDR3 DNA reads as TGTGCCAGCAGTTACAGGGATGGCAATCAGCCCCAGCATTTT. This translates into CASSYRDGNQPQHF. V and J are TRBV27 and TRBJ1-5; tentatively, D is TRBD1 (6 bases). CDR3 length: 14 amino acids. Trimming removed 4 bases from V and 2 bases from J, with 9 bases in between. Germline-derived CDR1 and CDR2 are MNHEY and SMNVEV (reference sequence).

The chain carries TRBV27 and TRBJ1-5, with unresolved D. Germline V gene data show CDR1 as MNHEY and CDR2 as SMNVEV (reference sequence). This CDR3 is built from 14 residues. With 1 base removed from V and 7 bases from J, the gap between germline ends came to 11 bases. DNA of the CDR3: TGTGCCAGCAGTTTATGGAGCACCCGGCAGCCCCAGCATTTT. This encodes CASSLWSTRQPQHF.

The table lists this clone with a count of one. The chain employs TRBV7-2 and TRBJ2-7, with 8 bases aligning to TRBD1. Germline CDR1 reads SGHTA; CDR2 reads FQGNSA. The CDR3 totals 15 residues. Trimming took 1 base from V and 2 from J; bases not matched to a gene: 4. In nucleotides, the CDR3 is TGTGCCAGCAGCTTAGTGTGGACAGGGACCTACGAGCAGTACTTC. Its protein is CASSLVWTGTYEQYF.

This chain links TRBV28 with TRBJ2-7; D is unclear. CDR3 length equals 13 residues. Looked up from germline, CDR1 is MDHEN and CDR2 is SYDVKM. Trimming pared 6 bases from V and 2 bases from J, leaving 11 bases between. In DNA form, the CDR3 reads TGTGCCAGCAGGAGTACAGTTACCTACGAGCAGTACTTC. This encodes CASRSTVTYEQYF. The variable domain in full, completed from reference TRBV28 and TRBJ2-7, reads DVKVTQSSRYLVKRTGEKVFLECVQDMDHENMFWYRQDPGLGLRLIYFSYDVKMKEKGDIPEGYSVSREKKERFSLILESASTNQTSMYLCASRSTVTYEQYFGPGTRLTVT.

This chain joins TRBV5-1 and TRBJ1-6; D is undetermined. Germline V lookup: CDR1 SGHRS, CDR2 YFSETQ. The CDR3 is 14 amino acids. The V and J ends lost 6 bases and 8 bases respectively, with 15 bases between them. The CDR3 nucleotides read TGCGCCAGCACCAGGACCAGCGGGGATTCACCCCTCCACTTT. Its translation: CASTRTSGDSPLHF.

The rearrangement joins TRBV6-5 to TRBJ2-7; possibly TRBD2 for D (5 bases). The germline V gene has CDR1 MNHEY and CDR2 SVGAGI. The CDR3 length is 12 residues. V lost 2 bases to trimming and J lost 4 bases, with 6 bases between them. The CDR3 here is CASSYEGYEQYF. DNA of the CDR3: TGTGCCAGCAGTTACGAGGGTTACGAGCAGTACTTC.

V and J are TRBV10-3 and TRBJ2-3; D not certain. Germline V gene data show CDR1 as ENHRY and CDR2 as SYGVKD. Trimming took 1 base from V and 6 from J, leaving 8 bases between them. The CDR3 spans 13 residues. The CDR3 loop is CAISEFLSDTQYF. The CDR3 nucleotides read TGTGCCATCAGTGAGTTCCTTTCCGATACGCAGTATTTT.

This clone was seen once. This chain uses TRBV5-5 with TRBJ2-6, with 7 bases fitting TRBD2. CDR1 and CDR2 from the germline V gene are SGHKS and YYEKEE (reference sequence). V lost 4 bases, J lost 1 base, and 11 bases stayed unmatched. The CDR3 loop spans 18 amino acids. The chain's CDR3 is CASSPAGDPASGANVLTF. CDR3 sequence (DNA): TGTGCCAGCAGCCCGGCGGGGGATCCTGCTTCTGGGGCCAACGTCCTGACTTTC.

The V gene is TRBV19, the J gene TRBJ2-3; 7 bases are shared with TRBD2. The CDR3 runs to 17 residues. Germline CDR1 reads LNHDA; CDR2 reads SQIVND (reference sequence). With V trimmed by 3 bases and J by 2 bases, 11 bases remained unmatched. CDR3 sequence (DNA): TGTGCCAGTAGTATGTTACCGGGGGGAACCCTCACAGATACGCAGTATTTT. The encoded protein is CASSMLPGGTLTDTQYF.

The V and J genes are TRBV5-1 and TRBJ1-1, with 8 positions matching TRBD1. The CDR3 covers 15 residues. The J segment lost 2 bases and the V segment lost 3 bases, leaving 6 bases of the junction unmatched. The germline gives CDR1 SGHRS, CDR2 YFSETQ. Here the CDR3 reads CASSSKGQDNTEAFF. In nucleotides, the CDR3 is TGCGCCAGCAGCTCGAAGGGACAGGACAACACTGAAGCTTTCTTT. Together with reference TRBV5-1 and TRBJ1-1, the CDR3 gives the full variable domain: KAGVTQTPRYLIKTRGQQVTLSCSPISGHRSVSWYQQTPGQGLQFLFEYFSETQRNKGNFPGRFSGRQFSNSRSEMNVSTLELGDSALYLCASSSKGQDNTEAFFGQGTRLTVV.

In this sample, this clone turned up once. This rearrangement joins TRBV19 to TRBJ1-1; D is perhaps TRBD1 (6 bases). This CDR3 has 18 amino acids. The V end was cut by 3 bases, the J end by 1 base, with 21 bases between. CDR1 and CDR2 from the germline V gene are LNHDA and SQIVND (reference sequence). CDR3 in amino acids: CASSIGRGRFAENTEAFF. The DNA of the CDR3 is TGTGCCAGTAGTATCGGCAGGGGAAGGTTCGCGGAGAACACTGAAGCTTTCTTT.